The TCR beta chain described here comes from a study of blood T cell repertoires in COVID-19. In the study overall: Spain, Italy and the United States supplied samples that represented acute and convalescent COVID-19. The cDNA or gDNA used as material had been derived from T cells, B-cell-depleted T cells, or PBMCs.

V was trimmed by 6 bases and J by 8 bases, leaving 16 bases between them. CDR3 length: 13 residues. Germline lookup yields CDR1 SGHTA and CDR2 FQGNSA. Authors' analysis steps: Amplification with reference gene primers provided the estimates of nucleated cell counts. Clones were sequenced by immunoSEQ multiplex PCR, and TCRdb holds only the in-frame ones, with some missing. V, J and clone size reflect that table, while D and trimming were determined from the DNA. Altogether under 200,000 clones are present, around four fifths being singletons, with the ten largest covering about 3.6%. This clonotype originated in a woman between 45 and 65 years old in a cohort exposed to, infected with or recovered from COVID-19 (not recorded which). The sequenced sample was PBMCs or T cells enriched from blood (not recorded which). This chain connects TRBV7-2 to TRBJ1-2, with D perhaps TRBD1 (5 bases). CDR3 residues: CASSLRGLGGYTF. DNA of the CDR3: TGTGCCAGCAGTCTTAGGGGACTCGGGGGCTACACCTTC.